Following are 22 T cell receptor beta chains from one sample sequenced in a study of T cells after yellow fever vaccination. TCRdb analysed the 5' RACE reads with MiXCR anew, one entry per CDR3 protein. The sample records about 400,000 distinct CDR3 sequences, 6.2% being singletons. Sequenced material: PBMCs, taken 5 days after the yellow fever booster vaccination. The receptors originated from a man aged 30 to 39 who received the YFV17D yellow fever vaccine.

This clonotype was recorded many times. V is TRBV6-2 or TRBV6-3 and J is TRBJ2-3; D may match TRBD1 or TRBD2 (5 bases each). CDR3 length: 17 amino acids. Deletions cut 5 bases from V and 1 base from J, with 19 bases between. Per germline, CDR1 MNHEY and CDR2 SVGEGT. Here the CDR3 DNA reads TGTGCCAGCAGTCCCCCGGGACGAGTTTCTGGCACAGATACGCAGTATTTT. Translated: CASSPPGRVSGTDTQYF.

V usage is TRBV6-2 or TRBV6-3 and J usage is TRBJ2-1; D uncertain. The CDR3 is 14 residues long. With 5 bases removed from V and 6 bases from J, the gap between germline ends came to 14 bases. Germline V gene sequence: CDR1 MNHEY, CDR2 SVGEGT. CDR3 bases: TGTGCCAGCAGTACCGGTCGCTCGGGCAATGAGCAGTTCTTC. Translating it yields CASSTGRSGNEQFF.

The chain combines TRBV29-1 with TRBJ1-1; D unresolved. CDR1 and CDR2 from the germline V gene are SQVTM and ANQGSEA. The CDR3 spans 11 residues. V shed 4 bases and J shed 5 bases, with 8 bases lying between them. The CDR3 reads CSVVSGTEAFF. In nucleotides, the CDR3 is TGCAGCGTTGTTTCCGGGACTGAAGCTTTCTTT.

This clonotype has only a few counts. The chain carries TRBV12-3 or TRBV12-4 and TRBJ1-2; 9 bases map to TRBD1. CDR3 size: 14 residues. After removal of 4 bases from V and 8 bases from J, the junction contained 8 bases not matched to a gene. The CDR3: CASSSDRGGLGYTF. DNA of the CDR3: TGTGCCAGCAGTTCAGACAGGGGGGGACTCGGCTACACCTTC.

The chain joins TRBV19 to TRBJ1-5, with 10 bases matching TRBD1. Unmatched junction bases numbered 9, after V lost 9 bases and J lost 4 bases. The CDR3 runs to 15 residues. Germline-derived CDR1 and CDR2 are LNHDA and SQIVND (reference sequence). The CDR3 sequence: CASNARGQGNQPQHF. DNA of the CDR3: TGTGCCAGCAACGCTCGGGGACAGGGGAATCAGCCCCAGCATTTT.

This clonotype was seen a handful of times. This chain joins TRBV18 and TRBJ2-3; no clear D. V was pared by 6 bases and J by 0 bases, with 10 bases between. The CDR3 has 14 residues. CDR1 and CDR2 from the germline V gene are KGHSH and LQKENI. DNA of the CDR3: TGTGCCAGCTCTGCCCTTGCTAGCACAGATACGCAGTATTTT. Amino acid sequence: CASSALASTDTQYF.

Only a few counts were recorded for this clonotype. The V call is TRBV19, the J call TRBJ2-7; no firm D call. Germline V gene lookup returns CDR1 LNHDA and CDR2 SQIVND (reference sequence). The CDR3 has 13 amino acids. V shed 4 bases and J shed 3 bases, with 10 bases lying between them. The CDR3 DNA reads TGTGCCAGTAGTACCGCTGGAAGCTACGAGCAGTACTTC. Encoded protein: CASSTAGSYEQYF.

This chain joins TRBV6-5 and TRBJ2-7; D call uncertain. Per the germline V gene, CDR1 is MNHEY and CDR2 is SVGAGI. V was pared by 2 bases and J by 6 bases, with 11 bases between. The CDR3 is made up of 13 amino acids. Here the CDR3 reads CASSYPRDSEQYF. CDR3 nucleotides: TGTGCCAGCAGTTACCCGCGAGATTCCGAGCAGTACTTC.

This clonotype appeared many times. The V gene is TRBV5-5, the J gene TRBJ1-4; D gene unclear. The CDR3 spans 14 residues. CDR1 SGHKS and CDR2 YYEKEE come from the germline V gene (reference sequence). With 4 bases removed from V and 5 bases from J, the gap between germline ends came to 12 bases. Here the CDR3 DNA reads TGTGCCAGCAGCCGCTTCCTCACGAATGAAAAACTGTTTTTT. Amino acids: CASSRFLTNEKLFF.

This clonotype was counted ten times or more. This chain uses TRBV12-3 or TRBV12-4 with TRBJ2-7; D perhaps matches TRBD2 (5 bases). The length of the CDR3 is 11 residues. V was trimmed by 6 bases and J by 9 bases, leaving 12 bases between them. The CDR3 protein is CASSRTRGQYF. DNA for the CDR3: TGTGCCAGCAGCCGGACTCGGGGGCAGTACTTC.

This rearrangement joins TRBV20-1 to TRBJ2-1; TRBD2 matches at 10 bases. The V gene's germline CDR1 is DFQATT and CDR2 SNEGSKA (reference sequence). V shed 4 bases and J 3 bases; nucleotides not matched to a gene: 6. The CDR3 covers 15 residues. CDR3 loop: CSATQSSGGYNEQFF. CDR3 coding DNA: TGCAGTGCTACCCAATCTAGCGGGGGCTACAATGAGCAGTTCTTC.

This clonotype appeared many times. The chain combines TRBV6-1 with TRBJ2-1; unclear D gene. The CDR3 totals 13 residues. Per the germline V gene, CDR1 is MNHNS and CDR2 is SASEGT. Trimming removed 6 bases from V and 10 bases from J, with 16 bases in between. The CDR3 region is CASSFGPWREQFF. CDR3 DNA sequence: TGTGCCAGCAGCTTCGGGCCTTGGCGGGAGCAGTTCTTC.

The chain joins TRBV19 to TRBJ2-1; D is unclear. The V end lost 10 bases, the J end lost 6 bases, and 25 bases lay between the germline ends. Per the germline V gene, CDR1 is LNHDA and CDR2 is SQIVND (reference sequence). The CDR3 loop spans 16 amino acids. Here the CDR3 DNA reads TGTGCCACCGTGGGCCCCCGGGCTCATTCATCCAATGAGCAGTTCTTC. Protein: CATVGPRAHSSNEQFF.

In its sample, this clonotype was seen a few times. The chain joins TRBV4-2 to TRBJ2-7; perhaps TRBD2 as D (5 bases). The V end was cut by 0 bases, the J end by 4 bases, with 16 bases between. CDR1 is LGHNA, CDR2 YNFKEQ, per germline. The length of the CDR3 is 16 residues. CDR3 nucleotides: TGTGCCAGCAGCCAAGATTCCGGCGGAGGACCATACGAGCAGTACTTC. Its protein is CASSQDSGGGPYEQYF.

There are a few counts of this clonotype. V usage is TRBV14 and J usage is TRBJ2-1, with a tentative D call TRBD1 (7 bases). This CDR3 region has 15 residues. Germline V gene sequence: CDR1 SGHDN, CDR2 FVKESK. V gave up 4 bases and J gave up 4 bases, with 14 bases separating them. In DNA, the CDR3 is TGTGCCAGCAGCCTTGGAGGGACAGCGTACAATGAGCAGTTCTTC. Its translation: CASSLGGTAYNEQFF.

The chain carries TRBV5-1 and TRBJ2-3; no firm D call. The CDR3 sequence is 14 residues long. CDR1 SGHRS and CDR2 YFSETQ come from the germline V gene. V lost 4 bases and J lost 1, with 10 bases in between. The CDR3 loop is CASSRSLRTDTQYF. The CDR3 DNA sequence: TGCGCCAGCAGCCGATCCCTTCGCACAGATACGCAGTATTTT.

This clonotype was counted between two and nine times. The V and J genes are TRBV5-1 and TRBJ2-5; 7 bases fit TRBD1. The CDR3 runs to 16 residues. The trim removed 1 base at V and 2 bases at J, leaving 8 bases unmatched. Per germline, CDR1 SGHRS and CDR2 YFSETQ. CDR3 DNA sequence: TGCGCCAGCAGCTTGTCCGGGCCAGGGGGACAAGAGACCCAGTACTTC. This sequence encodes CASSLSGPGGQETQYF.

DNA of the CDR3: TGTGCCAGCAGCTCGTCGGGACTAGCGGATAATGAGCAGTTCTTC. Its protein product is CASSSSGLADNEQFF. This sequence joins TRBV5-4 and TRBJ2-1; 11 bases map to TRBD2. This CDR3 comprises 15 residues. The germline V gene encodes CDR1 SGHNT and CDR2 YYREEE (reference sequence). Unmatched junction bases numbered 6, after V lost 3 bases and J lost 7 bases.

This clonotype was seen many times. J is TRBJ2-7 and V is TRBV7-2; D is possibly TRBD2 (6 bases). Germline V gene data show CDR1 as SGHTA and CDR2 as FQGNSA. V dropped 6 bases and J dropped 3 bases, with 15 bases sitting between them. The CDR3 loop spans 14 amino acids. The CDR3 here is CASSSRGGHYEQYF. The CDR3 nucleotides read TGTGCCAGCAGTTCACGGGGAGGACACTACGAGCAGTACTTC.

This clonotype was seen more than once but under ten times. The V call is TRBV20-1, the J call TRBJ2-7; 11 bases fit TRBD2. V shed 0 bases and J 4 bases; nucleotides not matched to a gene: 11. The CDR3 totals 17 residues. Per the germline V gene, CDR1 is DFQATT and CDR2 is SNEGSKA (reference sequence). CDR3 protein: CSARDPRSGGALYEQYF. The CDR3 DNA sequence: TGCAGTGCTAGAGATCCCCGTAGCGGGGGGGCCCTTTACGAGCAGTACTTC.

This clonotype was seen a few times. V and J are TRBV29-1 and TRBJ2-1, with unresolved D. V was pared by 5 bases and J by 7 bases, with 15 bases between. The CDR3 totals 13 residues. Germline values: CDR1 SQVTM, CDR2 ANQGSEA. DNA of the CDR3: TGCAGCGTTCACAATGATGTGGGGAATGAGCAGTTCTTC. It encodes CSVHNDVGNEQFF.

The CDR3 sequence: CASSQTSGRGQETQYF. The CDR3 nucleotides read TGTGCCAGCAGCCAGACTAGCGGGAGGGGTCAAGAGACCCAGTACTTC. V and J are TRBV4-2 and TRBJ2-5; 14 bases match TRBD2. Unmatched junction bases numbered 2, after V lost 3 bases and J lost 2 bases. CDR3 length: 16 amino acids. The germline gives CDR1 LGHNA, CDR2 YNFKEQ.